This T cell receptor beta chain was identified during a study of Tregs in tolerant kidney transplant recipients (dated by TCRdb to between 2018 and 2021). For the study in its entirety: Other Treg samples came from a roughly three-day mixed lymphocyte reaction with belatacept, some followed by an approximately 5-day donor restimulation, before sorting recipient CD4+CD25+CD127- cells. The study used TCRbeta sequencing to identify donor-specific regulatory T cells before combined kidney and bone marrow transplantation, then tracked those cells after transplant. Several methods of expanding Tregs specific for an allogeneic donor were compared by TCRbeta repertoire sequencing in a few healthy controls. Antibodies distinguished recipient from donor cells when sorting primary belatacept mixed lymphocyte reaction cultures. What the work shows at the level of the full study, not this receptor alone: The study was limited by small patient numbers, and the findings need validation in larger populations and under other immunosuppression protocols. The most biologically relevant and donor-specific TCRbeta repertoire appeared to be identified by expanding Tregs with activated donor B cells. Although technical replication error seemed to be minimal, the question of biological reproducibility was not addressed directly.

For TCRbeta CDR3 sequencing, genomic DNA was extracted from sorted cells using the QIAGEN DNeasy Blood and Tissue Kit. High-throughput TCRbeta CDR3 sequencing, which included PCR amplification with bias correction and internal controls, was done commercially through immunoSEQ. On the study's bioinformatics: A unique productive TCRbeta sequence was defined by the CDR3 nucleotide sequence when primers matched, and otherwise by the CDR3 amino acid sequence together with the Vbeta and Jbeta genes. Sequences were defined as donor-reactive when expanded at least 5-fold in CFSE-low cells versus unstimulated cells and present at a frequency of at least 0.01% in CFSE-low cells. Jensen-Shannon divergence calculated on the top 100 TCRbeta sequences ranked by frequency was used to measure repertoire divergence. For any sample with multiple sequencing runs, sorting error was corrected in each run separately before the runs were pooled. In its TCRdb copy, this immuneACCESS table keeps in-frame sequences only and misses some clones. Where compared with another copy, unresolved V genes explain less than half of these, and the others have no known cause. Clone size and V and J calls were adopted from that table, with D and trimming inferred from the DNA. The sample table lists just under 45,000 clones, over 95% of them with a count of one. Clones ranked in the top ten supply 0.37% of the sample.

Details on this clone: The antigen it recognizes is unknown. No base quality values were provided; no much bigger clone lies one nucleotide off.

CDR1 and CDR2 were assigned from the germline V gene as LGHNA and YNFKEQ. The CDR3, from cysteine to phenylalanine, totals 15 residues. CDR3 DNA only is kept here, 45 bases in frame from base 1. Trimming removed 6 bases from V and 8 bases from J, leaving 20 bases between the germline ends. Blood from healthy controls was obtained either as purchased buffy coats or from healthy volunteers. Healthy control blood was processed to PBMCs by Ficoll density gradient and cryopreserved, and patient PBMCs were collected before and after transplant. This receptor was obtained from a human donor in good health. Sequenced material: Tregs from blood cultured with allogeneic cells. The receptor chain draws on TRBV4-2 and TRBJ2-4; the D gene remains uncertain. The CDR3 protein sequence reads: CASRRNLQRVDIQYF. At the DNA level, the sequence is TGTGCCAGCAGGCGGAATTTACAACGGGTGGACATTCAGTACTTC.